A selection of T cell receptor beta chains follows, all from one sample in a study of blood T cell repertoires in COVID-19. The repertoire was sequenced with immunoSEQ multiplex PCR; TCRdb's copy has only in-frame clones and lacks some. The sample has 300,000 to 450,000 clones; 85% to 90% are singletons. Input material: PBMCs or T cells enriched from blood (not recorded which). The source is a woman younger than 30 who had recovered from COVID-19. Both conserved end residues are trimmed from each CDR3. Each record gives: CDR3 protein, V gene.

ASSLLIRQQNTGELF | TRBV7-8
ASVFAEKLF | TRBV6-5
ASREPRLSYEQY | TRBV2
ASARGEANYGYT | TRBV18
ASSTSGGYQETQY | TRBV6-5
ASSWTGGSADTQY | TRBV7-9
ASSLGGQNYGYT | TRBV5-1
ASSSPLQQENTEAF | TRBV5-1
ASSVSGGPETQY | TRBV9
ASKDREGQPQH | TRBV2
AGTNRLTGRNSPLH | TRBV10-1
ASSLGRGGPDTQY | TRBV11-3
ASSPDRGSGSPLH | TRBV7-9
ASRGYSTDTQY | TRBV10-1
ASSGGGFSYEQY | TRBV27
ASSSFYGYT | TRBV6-5
ASQDRGFIGSQY | TRBV19